This T cell receptor beta chain was recorded in a study of monozygotic twins with inflammatory bowel disease. UMIs that included a 6-nucleotide sample barcode were added by template switching, which took place during cDNA synthesis. With the 5' RACE reads reprocessed, TCRdb shows one record per CDR3 protein and no DNA. Found here are fewer than 550,000 distinct CDR3 sequences; the top ten clones hold approximately 2.4%. In germline, CDR1 is LGHDT, CDR2 YNNKEL (reference sequence). This CDR3 region has 17 residues. This chain joins TRBV3-1 and TRBJ2-1; TCRdb's D gene call, TRBD2, goes unchecked for lack of DNA. The TCR sequence derives from a human donor with ulcerative colitis or Crohn's disease, or a healthy co-twin of an affected twin (not recorded which). The sequencing input was blood. The CDR3 loop is CASSQRMTSGSKDEQFF.